Listed below are T cell receptor beta chains from one sample, sequenced in a study of neurological immune-mediated disorders. TCRdb redid the calling of the 5' RACE reads with MiXCR, one entry per CDR3 protein. Among 77,000 or so distinct CDR3 sequences, 9.4% were seen once, and the ten largest hold about 1.7%. Sequencing used PBMCs. These receptors all stem from a man between 50 and 59 years old in good health. CDR3s include the opening cysteine and the closing phenylalanine or tryptophan. A D gene is named only where the DNA matches it firmly. Size tells how often a clone was seen (once, few, many) or the class of an expanded clone, and some rows leave it out.

v_gene	abundance	j_gene	d_gene	CDR3nt	CDR3aa
TRBV27	-	TRBJ2-1	-	TGTGCCAACAACAGAGGCGGCAGTACAAATGAGCAGTTCTTC	CANNRGGSTNEQFF
TRBV12-3/TRBV12-4	many	TRBJ1-2	-	TGTGCCAGCAGTTTATCAGGGAGGGGCTACACCTTC	CASSLSGRGYTF
TRBV20-1	many	TRBJ1-1	-	TGCAGTGCTACCCAGGGAAGGCGTGAAGCTTTCTTT	CSATQGRREAFF
TRBV7-2	many	TRBJ2-1	-	TGTGCCAGCAGCGGCTCCAACTACAATGAGCAGTTCTTC	CASSGSNYNEQFF
TRBV10-1	many	TRBJ2-7	-	TGCGCCAGCAGTGAGACCACAGGGATCCCCTACGAGCAGTACTTC	CASSETTGIPYEQYF
TRBV7-2	many	TRBJ2-5	-	TGTGCCAGCAGTTTAACGAGGGTGAGGGAGACCCAGTACTTC	CASSLTRVRETQYF
TRBV6-6	few	TRBJ2-2	TRBD2	TGTGCCAGCAGTTACGAAACGGGACTAGCCAACACCGGGGAGCTGTTTTTT	CASSYETGLANTGELFF
TRBV29-1	many	TRBJ1-1	-	TGCAGCGTTGTCATTGGATACAACACTGAAGCTTTCTTT	CSVVIGYNTEAFF
TRBV20-1	many	TRBJ1-4	-	TGCAGTGGCTATAACTCCGGGAATGAAAAACTGTTTTTT	CSGYNSGNEKLFF
TRBV27	many	TRBJ2-7	TRBD1	TGTGCCAGCAGGGGACAGGGAAGGTACGAGCAGTACTTC	CASRGQGRYEQYF
TRBV10-3	many	TRBJ2-5	TRBD1	TGTGCCATCAGTGAAAGGACAGGGGCGGGGGAGACCCAGTACTTC	CAISERTGAGETQYF
TRBV7-2	many	TRBJ2-1	-	TGTGCCAGCAGCTTAGAGGGAGTCAACCCCTACAATGAGCAGTTCTTC	CASSLEGVNPYNEQFF
TRBV20-1	many	TRBJ2-7	TRBD2	TGCAGTGCGGAACGTGCGGGAGCCTACGAGCAGTACTTC	CSAERAGAYEQYF
TRBV10-3	many	TRBJ2-5	-	TGTGCCATCAGTGAGCCTTTTGTAGGTTCGCGACAGACCCAGTACTTC	CAISEPFVGSRQTQYF
TRBV5-1	many	TRBJ2-2	-	TGCGCCAGCAGCTTGGGAAGCAGGGGGAACACCGGGGAGCTGTTTTTT	CASSLGSRGNTGELFF